The source of this T cell receptor beta chain is a study of graft-versus-host responses after intestinal transplantation. The overall study: Transplants were multivisceral, liver-intestinal, or isolated intestinal. Study-level results: Analysis identified GvH clones in recipient marrow, with some appearing first in ileum or blood.

The length of the CDR3 is 14 residues. Germline V gene data show CDR1 as LNHDA and CDR2 as SQIVND (reference sequence). V was clipped by 5 bases and J by 1 base, with 11 bases between them. Regarding this clone: The antigen remains undetermined.

Sequencing used immunoSEQ multiplex PCR; TCRdb keeps in-frame clones, though not all of them. The sample consists of 85,000 to 100,000 clones, around 90% of them appearing once. This specimen was unstimulated CD4+ T cells sorted from spleen or lymph node cells, taken before transplant. The V call is TRBV19, the J call TRBJ1-1; weak D call: TRBD1 (6 bases). The TCR comes from a human donor who was the organ donor for an intestinal transplant. CDR3 nucleotides: TGTGCCAGTAGTGCTGGACAGTCGAACACTGAAGCTTTCTTT. Translation gives CASSAGQSNTEAFF.